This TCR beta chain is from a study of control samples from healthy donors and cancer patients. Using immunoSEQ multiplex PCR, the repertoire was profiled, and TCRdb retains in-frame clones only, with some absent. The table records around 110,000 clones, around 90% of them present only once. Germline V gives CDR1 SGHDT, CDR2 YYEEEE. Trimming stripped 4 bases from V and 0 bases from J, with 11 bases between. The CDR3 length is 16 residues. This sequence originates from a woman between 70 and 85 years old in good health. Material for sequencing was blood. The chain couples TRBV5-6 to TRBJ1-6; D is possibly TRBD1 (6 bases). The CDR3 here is CASSNQGSSYNSPLHF. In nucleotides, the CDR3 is TGTGCCAGCAGCAATCAGGGGAGCTCCTATAATTCACCCCTCCACTTT.